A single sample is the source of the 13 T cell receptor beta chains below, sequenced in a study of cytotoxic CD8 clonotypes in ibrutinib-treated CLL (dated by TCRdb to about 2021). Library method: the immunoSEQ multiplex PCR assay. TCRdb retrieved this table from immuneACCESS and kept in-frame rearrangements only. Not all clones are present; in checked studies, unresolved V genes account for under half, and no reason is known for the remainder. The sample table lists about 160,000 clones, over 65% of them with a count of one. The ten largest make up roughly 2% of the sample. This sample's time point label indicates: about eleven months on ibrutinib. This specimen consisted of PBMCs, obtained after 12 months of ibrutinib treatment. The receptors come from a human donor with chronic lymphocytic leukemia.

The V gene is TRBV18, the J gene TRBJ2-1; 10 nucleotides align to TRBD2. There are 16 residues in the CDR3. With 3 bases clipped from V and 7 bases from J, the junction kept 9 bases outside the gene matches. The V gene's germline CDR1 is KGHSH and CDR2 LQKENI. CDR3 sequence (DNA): TGTGCCAGCTCACCGGTGAGTCTAGCGGGAGTAAATGAGCAGTTCTTC. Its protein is CASSPVSLAGVNEQFF.

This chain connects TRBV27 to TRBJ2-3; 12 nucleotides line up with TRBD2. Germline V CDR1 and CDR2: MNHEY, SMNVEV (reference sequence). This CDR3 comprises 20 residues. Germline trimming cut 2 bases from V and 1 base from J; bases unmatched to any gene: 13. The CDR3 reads CASSLKLRAGLAGRTDTQYF. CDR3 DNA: TGTGCCAGCAGTTTAAAACTACGGGCGGGACTAGCGGGCCGCACAGATACGCAGTATTTT.

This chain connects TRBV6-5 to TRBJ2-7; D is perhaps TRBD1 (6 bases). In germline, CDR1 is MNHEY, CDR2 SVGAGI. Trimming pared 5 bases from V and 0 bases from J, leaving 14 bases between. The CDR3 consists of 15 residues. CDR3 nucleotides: TGTGCCAGCAGTCAACGGATAGGGGGCTCCTACGAGCAGTACTTC. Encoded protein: CASSQRIGGSYEQYF.

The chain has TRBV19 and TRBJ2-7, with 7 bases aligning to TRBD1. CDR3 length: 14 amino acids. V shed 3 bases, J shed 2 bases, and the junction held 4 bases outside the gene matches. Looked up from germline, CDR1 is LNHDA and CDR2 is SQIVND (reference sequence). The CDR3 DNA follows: TGTGCCAGTAGTATGGGACAGAGCCCCTACGAGCAGTACTTC. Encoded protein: CASSMGQSPYEQYF.

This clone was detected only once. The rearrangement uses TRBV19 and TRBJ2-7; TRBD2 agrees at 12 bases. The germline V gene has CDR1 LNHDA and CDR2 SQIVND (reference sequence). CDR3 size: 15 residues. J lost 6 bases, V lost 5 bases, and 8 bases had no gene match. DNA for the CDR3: TGTGCCAGTAGTCAACCGACTAGCGGGAGTTTCGAGCAGTACTTC. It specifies CASSQPTSGSFEQYF.

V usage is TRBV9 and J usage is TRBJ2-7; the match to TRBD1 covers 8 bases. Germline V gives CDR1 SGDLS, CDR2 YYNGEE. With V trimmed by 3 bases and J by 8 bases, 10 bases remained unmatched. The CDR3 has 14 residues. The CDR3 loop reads CASSARTGSPKQYF. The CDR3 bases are TGTGCCAGCAGCGCACGGACAGGGTCCCCCAAGCAGTACTTC.

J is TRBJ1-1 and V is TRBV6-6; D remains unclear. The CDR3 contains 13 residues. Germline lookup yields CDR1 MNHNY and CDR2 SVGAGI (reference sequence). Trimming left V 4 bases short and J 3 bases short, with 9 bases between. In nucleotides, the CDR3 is TGTGCCAGCAGTTCAACGGGGTACACTGAAGCTTTCTTT. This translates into CASSSTGYTEAFF.

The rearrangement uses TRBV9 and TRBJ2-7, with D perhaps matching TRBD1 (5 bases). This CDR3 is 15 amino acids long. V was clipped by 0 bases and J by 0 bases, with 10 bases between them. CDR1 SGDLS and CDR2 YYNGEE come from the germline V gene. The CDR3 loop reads CASSVGAGFSYEQYF. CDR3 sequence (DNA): TGTGCCAGCAGCGTAGGCGCAGGGTTCTCCTACGAGCAGTACTTC.

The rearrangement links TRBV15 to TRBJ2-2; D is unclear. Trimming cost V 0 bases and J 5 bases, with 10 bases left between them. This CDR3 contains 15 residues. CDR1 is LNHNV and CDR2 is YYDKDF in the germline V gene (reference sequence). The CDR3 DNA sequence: TGTGCCACCAGCAGAGATATCAGTGGGACCGGGGAGCTGTTTTTT. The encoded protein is CATSRDISGTGELFF. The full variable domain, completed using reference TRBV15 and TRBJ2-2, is DAMVIQNPRYQVTQFGKPVTLSCSQTLNHNVMYWYQQKSSQAPKLLFHYYDKDFNNEADTPDNFQSRRPNTSFCFLDIRSPGLGDTAMYLCATSRDISGTGELFFGEGSRLTVL.

The CDR3 DNA reads as TGCGCCAGCAGCCCAGCGGGACACCCCACAGATACGCAGTATTTT. Amino acids: CASSPAGHPTDTQYF. The chain recombines TRBV4-3 with TRBJ2-3; possible D gene TRBD2, 7 bases. The CDR3 has 15 residues. Deletions cut 4 bases from V and 2 bases from J, with 13 bases between. The germline V gene encodes CDR1 LGHNA and CDR2 YSLEER.

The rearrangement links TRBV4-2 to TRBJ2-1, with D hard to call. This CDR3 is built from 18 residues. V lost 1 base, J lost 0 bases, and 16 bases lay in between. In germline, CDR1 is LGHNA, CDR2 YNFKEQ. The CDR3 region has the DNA TGTGCCAGCAGCCAAGTTGGGCTCGGCAGGATCTCCTACAATGAGCAGTTCTTC. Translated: CASSQVGLGRISYNEQFF.

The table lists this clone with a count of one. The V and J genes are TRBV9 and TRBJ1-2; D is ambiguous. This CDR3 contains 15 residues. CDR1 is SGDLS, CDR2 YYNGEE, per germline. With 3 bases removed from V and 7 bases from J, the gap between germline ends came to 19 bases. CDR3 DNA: TGTGCCAGCAGCGCGACGTTTGTAGGGTACGGTGGCTACACCTTC. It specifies CASSATFVGYGGYTF.

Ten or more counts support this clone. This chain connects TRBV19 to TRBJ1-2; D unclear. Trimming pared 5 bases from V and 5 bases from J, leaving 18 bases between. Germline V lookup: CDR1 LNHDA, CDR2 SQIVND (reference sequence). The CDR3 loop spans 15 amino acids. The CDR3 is CASSSIEGWVYGYTF. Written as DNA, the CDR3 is TGTGCCAGTAGTTCGATCGAGGGATGGGTTTATGGCTACACCTTC.